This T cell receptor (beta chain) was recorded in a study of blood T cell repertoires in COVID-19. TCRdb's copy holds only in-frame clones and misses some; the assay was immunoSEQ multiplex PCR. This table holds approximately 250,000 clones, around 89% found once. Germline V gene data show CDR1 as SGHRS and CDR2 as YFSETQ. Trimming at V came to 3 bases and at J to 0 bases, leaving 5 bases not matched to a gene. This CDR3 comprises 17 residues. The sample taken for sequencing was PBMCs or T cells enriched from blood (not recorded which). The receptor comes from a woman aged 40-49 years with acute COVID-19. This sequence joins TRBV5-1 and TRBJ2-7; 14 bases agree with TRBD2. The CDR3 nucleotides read TGCGCCAGCAGCTGGGGACTAGCGGGAGCCCTCTCCTACGAGCAGTACTTC. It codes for CASSWGLAGALSYEQYF.